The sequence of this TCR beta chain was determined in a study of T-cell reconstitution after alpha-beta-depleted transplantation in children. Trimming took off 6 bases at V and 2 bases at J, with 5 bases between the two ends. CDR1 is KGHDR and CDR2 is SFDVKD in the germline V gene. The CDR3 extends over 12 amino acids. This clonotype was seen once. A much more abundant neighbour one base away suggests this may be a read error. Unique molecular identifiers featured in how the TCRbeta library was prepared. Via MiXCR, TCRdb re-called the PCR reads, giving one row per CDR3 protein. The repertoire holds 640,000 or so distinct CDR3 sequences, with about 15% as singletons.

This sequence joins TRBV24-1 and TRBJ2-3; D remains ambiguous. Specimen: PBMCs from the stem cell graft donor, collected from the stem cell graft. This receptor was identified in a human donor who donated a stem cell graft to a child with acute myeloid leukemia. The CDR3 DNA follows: TGTGCCACCAGTTCCTACACAGATACGCAGTATTTT. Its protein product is CATSSYTDTQYF.